This T cell receptor beta chain was retrieved from a study of a mutant IDH1 vaccine in newly diagnosed glioma. As for the study in general: Receipt of radiotherapy, temozolomide, or both preceded the study, and most received both.

The assay was immunoSEQ multiplex PCR, and TCRdb's table has in-frame clones only and misses some. The sample lists 20,000 to 25,000 clones; approximately 86% were seen once. Described time point: baseline, week 1 (first vaccination visit). Indicated treatment: pre-vaccination baseline after standard-of-care therapy. CDR1 and CDR2 from the germline V gene are MNHEY and SVGAGI. This CDR3 has 15 residues. Losses at the gene ends were 7 bases for V and 8 bases for J; bases not matched to a gene: 10. This clone occurred a few times. V and J are TRBV6-5 and TRBJ1-3; 11 bases are shared with TRBD1. The specimen was PBMCs, collected from a glioma patient treated with radiotherapy, temozolomide or both. The TCR was taken from a man aged 35 to 55 with glioma. CDR3 protein: CASKPRTGGRDTIYF. Written as DNA, the CDR3 is TGTGCCAGCAAACCAAGGACAGGGGGCAGGGACACCATATATTTT.